This paragraph reports one T cell receptor (beta chain). In the study's own analysis: The assay estimated nucleated cells by amplifying reference gene primers. Here immunoSEQ multiplex PCR was the method, and the copy in TCRdb shows in-frame clones only, minus some. Clone size and the V and J calls come from that table; the DNA yielded D and trimming. The profile shows over 20,000 clones, around nine tenths of them singletons. The sample belongs to a study of blood T cell repertoires in COVID-19. The sequenced sample was peripheral blood. This TCR came from a human donor in a cohort sampled during active COVID-19. The donor label of this sample is uncertain.

The CDR3 is CAWSVGTSGPDTQYF. The CDR3 bases are TGTGCCTGGAGTGTCGGGACTAGTGGCCCAGATACGCAGTATTTT. V usage is TRBV30 and J usage is TRBJ2-3; 8 nucleotides align to TRBD2. V trimming: 0 bases; J trimming: 4 bases; junction bases outside the gene matches: 6. From germline, CDR1 is GTSNPN and CDR2 SVGIG (reference sequence). CDR3 size: 15 residues.